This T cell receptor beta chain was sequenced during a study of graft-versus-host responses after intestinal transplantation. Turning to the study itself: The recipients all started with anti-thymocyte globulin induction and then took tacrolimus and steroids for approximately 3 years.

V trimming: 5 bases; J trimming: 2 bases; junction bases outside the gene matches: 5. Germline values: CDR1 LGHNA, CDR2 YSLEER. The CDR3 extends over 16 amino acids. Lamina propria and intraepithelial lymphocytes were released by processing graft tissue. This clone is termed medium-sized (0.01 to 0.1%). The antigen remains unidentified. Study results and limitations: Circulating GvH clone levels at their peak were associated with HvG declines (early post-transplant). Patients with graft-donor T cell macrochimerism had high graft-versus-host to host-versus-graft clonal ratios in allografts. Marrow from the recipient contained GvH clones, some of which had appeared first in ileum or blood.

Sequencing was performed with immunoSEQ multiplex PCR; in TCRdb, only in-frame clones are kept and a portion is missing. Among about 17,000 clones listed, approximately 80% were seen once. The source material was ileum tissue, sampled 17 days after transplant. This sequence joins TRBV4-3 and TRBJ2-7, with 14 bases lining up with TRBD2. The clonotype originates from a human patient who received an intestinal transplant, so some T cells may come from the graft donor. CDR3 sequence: CASSLGLAGETYEQYF. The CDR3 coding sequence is TGCGCCAGCAGCTTGGGACTAGCGGGAGAGACCTACGAGCAGTACTTC.